The 8 T cell receptor beta chains in this list originate from one sample, sequenced in a study of T cells in Graves' hyperthyroidism and ophthalmopathy. Amplified TCR beta CDR3 regions came from RNA transcripts. Initially, a first-round RT-PCR of the TCR CDR3 employed the HTBI primer set. Each CDR3 protein is one row after TCRdb ran MiXCR on the multiplex PCR reads. The profile covers 390,000 or so distinct CDR3 sequences, with 14% to 15% appearing a single time and about 12% taken by the ten largest. The source material was blood. The receptors come from a man younger than 35 with Graves' ophthalmopathy.

In this sample, this clonotype turned up once. The chain links TRBV19 to TRBJ2-4; no reliable D call. The V gene lost 8 bases and the J gene lost 2 bases, with 13 bases spanning the gap. The CDR3 runs to 14 residues. Germline V gene lookup returns CDR1 LNHDA and CDR2 SQIVND (reference sequence). As DNA, the CDR3 is TGTGCCAGTGGACGAGCCCTGACCAAAAACATTCAGTACTTC. This gives the protein CASGRALTKNIQYF.

This clonotype appeared many times. This chain links TRBV20-1 with TRBJ1-2; D is perhaps TRBD1 (5 bases). CDR1 and CDR2 from the germline V gene are DFQATT and SNEGSKA (reference sequence). The CDR3 length is 16 residues. V lost 0 bases, J lost 4 bases, and 18 bases lay in between. CDR3 amino acids: CSARDRRSTGPYGYTF. The DNA of the CDR3 is TGCAGTGCTAGAGATAGGCGAAGTACGGGACCCTATGGCTACACCTTC.

This clonotype has a count of ten or more. The chain uses TRBV20-1 and TRBJ2-5; the D gene is possibly TRBD2 (6 bases). Germline CDR1 is DFQATT and CDR2 is SNEGSKA (reference sequence). The CDR3 is 15 amino acids. V shed 0 bases and J shed 4 bases, with 15 bases lying between them. CDR3 amino acids: CSAREGLMGLETQYF. CDR3 coding DNA: TGCAGTGCTAGAGAGGGACTGATGGGTCTAGAGACCCAGTACTTC.

The rearrangement links TRBV10-3 to TRBJ2-7; 8 bases map to TRBD1. From germline, CDR1 is ENHRY and CDR2 SYGVKD. V was pared by 3 bases and J by 6 bases, with 7 bases of the junction left unmatched. This CDR3 region has 14 residues. The CDR3 loop reads CAISDQGAWGEQYF. The DNA for the CDR3 is TGTGCCATCAGTGATCAGGGGGCTTGGGGCGAGCAGTACTTC.

This clonotype was seen many times. The J gene is TRBJ2-3, the V gene TRBV7-3; no reliable D call. Germline V gene data show CDR1 as SGHTA and CDR2 as FQGTGA. This CDR3 comprises 13 residues. Trimming removed 5 bases from V and 1 base from J, with 7 bases in between. The CDR3 nucleotides are TGTGCCAGCAGCGCAGGACGCACAGATACGCAGTATTTT. Residues: CASSAGRTDTQYF. Variable domain in full (rest from reference TRBV7-3 and TRBJ2-3): GAGVSQTPSNKVTEKGKYVELRCDPISGHTALYWYRQSLGQGPEFLIYFQGTGAADDSGLPNDRFFAVRPEGSVSTLKIQRTERGDSAVYLCASSAGRTDTQYFGPGTRLTVL.

This clonotype was observed at least ten times. The rearrangement uses TRBV24-1 and TRBJ2-3; no clear D gene. V was clipped by 5 bases and J by 1 base, with 15 bases between them. This CDR3 is built from 16 residues. Germline loops: CDR1 KGHDR, CDR2 SFDVKD. CDR3 residues: CATSVVDLYGTDTQYF. In DNA, the CDR3 is TGTGCCACCAGTGTCGTCGACCTCTATGGCACAGATACGCAGTATTTT.

The table lists this clonotype with a few counts. The chain combines TRBV18 with TRBJ1-1, with no clear D. Germline values: CDR1 KGHSH, CDR2 LQKENI. The CDR3 runs 17 residues. The V end lost 2 bases, the J end lost 1 base, and 17 bases lay between the germline ends. DNA for the CDR3: TGTGCCAGCTCACCAGTCTTTCTAGGGCAGACGAACACTGAAGCTTTCTTT. Translated: CASSPVFLGQTNTEAFF. The full variable domain, with the rest looked up from reference TRBV18 and TRBJ1-1, is NAGVMQNPRHLVRRRGQEARLRCSPMKGHSHVYWYRQLPEEGLKFMVYLQKENIIDESGMPKERFSAEFPKEGPSILRIQQVVRGDSAAYFCASSPVFLGQTNTEAFFGQGTRLTVV.

At least ten counts were recorded for this clonotype. The chain joins TRBV12-3 or TRBV12-4 to TRBJ1-1; D unclear. This CDR3 spans 14 amino acids. Trimming cost V 6 bases and J 3 bases, with 14 bases left between them. The CDR3 protein is CASRDGPFHTEAFF. In DNA form, the CDR3 reads TGTGCCAGCAGGGACGGTCCATTTCACACTGAAGCTTTCTTT.